Sequencing of this TCR beta chain was carried out in a study of blood T cell repertoires in COVID-19 (dated by TCRdb to the early 2020s). With respect to the entire study: The collaborator samples originated in the United States, Italy and Spain and spanned the acute and convalescent phases of COVID-19. The material from the prospective study consisted of cDNA or gDNA derived from T cells, B-cell-depleted T cells, or PBMCs. Subjects who had been exposed to COVID-19, were actively infected with it, or had recovered from it provided the deeply sampled blood TCRbeta repertoires that made up the dataset. The repertoires were made available in a free public database intended to serve as a resource for research on the immune response to SARS-CoV-2. Samples came from the ongoing ImmuneRACE study (first 160 participants) plus 1,254 subjects from 6 global collaborators. A de-identified subject ID, COVID-19 status, age in years and sex were almost always included in the sample metadata. HLA class I and class II types, where available, came from metadata supplied by the sample provider rather than from assay-based typing. Overall study results and their limits: The amount of clinical and demographic metadata varied by source and participant and was provided uncurated.

As regards this clone: This clone's antigen is unknown. Per-base qualities were not stored, and no clone one base away is much larger.

From the cysteine through the phenylalanine, the CDR3 covers 14 amino acids. Left in the record is the CDR3 DNA by itself, 42 bases read in frame from the first base. CDR1 is given as SQVTM and CDR2 as ANQGSEA, both from the germline V gene. Trimming leaves V shorter by 6 bases and J shorter by 5 bases, with the junction holding 4 bases beyond the gene matches. One collaborating source in Seattle enrolled patients during active infection and followed them longitudinally through the course of disease. Whole blood was collected in K2EDTA tubes by collaborating institutions according to the institutions' own protocols. For TCRbeta analysis, collaborator samples were shipped as frozen whole blood, as isolated PBMCs, or as DNA extracted from either sample type. TCRbeta CDR3 regions were amplified from genomic DNA using the immunoSEQ Assay, a bias-controlled multiplex PCR. On the authors' methods: The number of nucleated cells in each sample was estimated by amplification of reference gene primers within the assay. To quantify the absolute abundance of each unique TCRbeta CDR3 rearrangement, sequence reads were collapsed and filtered. For each sample, productive Simpson clonality was calculated by taking the square root of Simpson's diversity index across productive rearrangements. TCRdb carries this immuneACCESS record with in-frame sequences only. Its versions omit some clonotypes, under half of them owing to an unresolved V gene in the studies checked, with the rest unexplained. V and J calls and clone size come straight from that table; D and trimming were deduced from the DNA. This sample lists roughly 29,000 clones; 93% were detected once. 0.83% of the sample belongs to the ten largest clones.

The receptor chain draws on TRBV29-1 and TRBJ2-1, with 13 bases in between that match TRBD2. Sequencing was performed on peripheral blood. The TCR was taken from a woman in her 70s with COVID-19, enrolled during active disease. The CDR3 region reads CSVEGLAGNNEQFF. The DNA reads as follows: TGCAGCGTAGAGGGACTAGCGGGAAACAATGAGCAGTTCTTC.